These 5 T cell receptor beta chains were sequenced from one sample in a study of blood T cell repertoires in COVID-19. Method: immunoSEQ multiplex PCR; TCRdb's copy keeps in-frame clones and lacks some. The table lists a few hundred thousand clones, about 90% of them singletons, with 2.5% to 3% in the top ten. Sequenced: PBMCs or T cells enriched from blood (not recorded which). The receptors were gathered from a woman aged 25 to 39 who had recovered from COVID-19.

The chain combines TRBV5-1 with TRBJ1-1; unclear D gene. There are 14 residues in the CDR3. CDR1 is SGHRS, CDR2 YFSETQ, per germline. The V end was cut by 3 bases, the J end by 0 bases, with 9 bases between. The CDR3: CASSSTVMNTEAFF. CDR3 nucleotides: TGCGCCAGCAGCTCCACAGTGATGAACACTGAAGCTTTCTTT. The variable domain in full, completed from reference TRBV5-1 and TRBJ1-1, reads KAGVTQTPRYLIKTRGQQVTLSCSPISGHRSVSWYQQTPGQGLQFLFEYFSETQRNKGNFPGRFSGRQFSNSRSEMNVSTLELGDSALYLCASSSTVMNTEAFFGQGTRLTVV.

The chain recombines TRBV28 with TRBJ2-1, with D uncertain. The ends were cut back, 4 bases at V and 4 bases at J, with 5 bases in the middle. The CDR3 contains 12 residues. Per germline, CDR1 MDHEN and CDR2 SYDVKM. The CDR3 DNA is TGTGCCAGCAGTTACAGATACAATGAGCAGTTCTTC. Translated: CASSYRYNEQFF.

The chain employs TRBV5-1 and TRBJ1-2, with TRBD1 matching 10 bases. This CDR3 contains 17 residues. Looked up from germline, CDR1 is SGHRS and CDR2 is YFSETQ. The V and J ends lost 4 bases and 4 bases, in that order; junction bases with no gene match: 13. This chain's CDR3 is CASSAGQGPSHGYGYTF. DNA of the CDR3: TGCGCCAGCAGCGCGGGACAGGGGCCGTCGCATGGCTATGGCTACACCTTC. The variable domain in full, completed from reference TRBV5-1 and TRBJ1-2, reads KAGVTQTPRYLIKTRGQQVTLSCSPISGHRSVSWYQQTPGQGLQFLFEYFSETQRNKGNFPGRFSGRQFSNSRSEMNVSTLELGDSALYLCASSAGQGPSHGYGYTFGSGTRLTVV.

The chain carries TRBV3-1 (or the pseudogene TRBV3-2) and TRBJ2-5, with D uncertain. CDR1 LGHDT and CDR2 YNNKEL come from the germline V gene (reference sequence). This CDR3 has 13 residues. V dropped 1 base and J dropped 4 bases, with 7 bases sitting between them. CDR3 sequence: CASSQGGTETQYF. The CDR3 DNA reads TGTGCCAGCAGCCAAGGCGGTACAGAGACCCAGTACTTC.

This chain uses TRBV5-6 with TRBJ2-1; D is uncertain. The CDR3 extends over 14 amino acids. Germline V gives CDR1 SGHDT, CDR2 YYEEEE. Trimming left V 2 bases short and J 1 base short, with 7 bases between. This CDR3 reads CASSFGSSYNEQFF. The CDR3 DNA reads TGTGCCAGCAGCTTTGGCTCGTCCTACAATGAGCAGTTCTTC.